The 5 T cell receptor beta chains in this list originate from one sample, sequenced in a study of naive and memory T cell subsets. Both TRBC1 and TRBC2 were covered by a beta constant-region primer of two equimolar oligonucleotides. TCRdb re-called the UMI-ligation and nested PCR reads through MiXCR, storing one row per CDR3 protein. The table includes roughly 21,000 distinct CDR3 sequences, approximately 10% detected once. Sequencing was done on a sample of central memory CD8+ T cells from blood. These receptors originate from a human donor in good health.

V usage is TRBV6-5 and J usage is TRBJ2-3, with 7 positions matching TRBD2. The V gene end was trimmed by 0 bases and the J gene end by 2 bases; junction bases not matched to a gene: 11. This CDR3 region has 18 residues. CDR1 and CDR2 from the germline V gene are MNHEY and SVGAGI. The CDR3 DNA sequence: TGTGCCAGCAGTTACTCAATTTCGGCTAGCGGATCCACAGATACGCAGTATTTT. Translated, it gives CASSYSISASGSTDTQYF.

V and J are TRBV6-2 or TRBV6-3 and TRBJ1-5, with 7 bases fitting TRBD1. V shed 8 bases, J shed 5 bases, and the junction held 6 bases outside the gene matches. CDR3 size: 13 residues. CDR1 is MNHEY and CDR2 is SVGEGT in the germline V gene. The chain's CDR3 is CASAGGVYQPQHF. DNA of the CDR3: TGTGCCAGCGCAGGGGGGGTGTATCAGCCCCAGCATTTT.

The rearrangement uses TRBV6-1 and TRBJ2-6; unclear D gene. Per germline, CDR1 MNHNS and CDR2 SASEGT. The CDR3 contains 16 residues. The V end lost 0 bases, the J end lost 2 bases, and 8 bases lay between the germline ends. In DNA, the CDR3 is TGTGCCAGCAGTGAAGCATCAGAAACTGGGGCCAACGTCCTGACTTTC. Amino acids: CASSEASETGANVLTF.

Within the sample, this clonotype is medium-sized. The rearrangement uses TRBV7-6 and TRBJ2-3; no reliable D call. V was trimmed by 5 bases and J by 6 bases, leaving 15 bases between them. Germline V gene sequence: CDR1 SGHVS, CDR2 FNYEAQ. This CDR3 has 14 amino acids. The CDR3 nucleotides read TGTGCCAGCAGCCCCGACCTTTTGTACGATACGCAGTATTTT. Translated, it gives CASSPDLLYDTQYF.

This clonotype is deemed medium-sized. The V call is TRBV7-8, the J call TRBJ1-5; TRBD1 might be the D (5 bases). V was pared by 3 bases and J by 2 bases, with 11 bases between. The germline gives CDR1 SGHVS, CDR2 FQNEAQ. There are 15 residues in the CDR3. Here the CDR3 reads CASSFTRGGNQPQHF. CDR3 bases: TGTGCCAGCAGCTTCACTCGAGGGGGCAATCAGCCCCAGCATTTT.